These 26 T cell receptor beta chains were all obtained from the same sample, sequenced in a study of T cells in Graves' hyperthyroidism and ophthalmopathy. RNA transcripts gave rise to amplified TCR beta CDR3 regions. In the first-round RT-PCR of the TCR CDR3, the HTBI primer set was used. One entry per CDR3 protein results from TCRdb running MiXCR on the multiplex PCR reads. The sample holds nearly 750,000 distinct CDR3 sequences; around a third are singletons and the top ten take more than 25%. The sequenced sample was blood. Receptors were obtained from a woman in her thirties or forties with Graves' hyperthyroidism.

This clonotype was seen a few times. J is TRBJ2-7 and V is TRBV4-3; the D gene could be TRBD1 or TRBD2 (5 bases each). This CDR3 is built from 15 residues. The V end lost 2 bases, the J end lost 2 bases, and 13 bases lay between the germline ends. CDR1 is LGHNA and CDR2 is YSLEER in the germline V gene. The CDR3 nucleotides read TGCGCCAGCAGCCAATCGGGACCGAACACCTACGAGCAGTACTTC. This sequence encodes CASSQSGPNTYEQYF.

This clonotype was counted a single time. CDR3 loop: CASSWRTGGAEETQYF. The DNA for the CDR3 is TGTGCCAGCAGCTGGCGGACAGGGGGTGCGGAGGAGACCCAGTACTTC. The V call is TRBV7-8, the J call TRBJ2-5; 10 bases fit TRBD1. Trimming took 4 bases from V and 5 from J; bases not matched to a gene: 10. The germline V gene has CDR1 SGHVS and CDR2 FQNEAQ. The CDR3 covers 16 residues.

The chain joins TRBV29-1 to TRBJ1-4, with D possibly TRBD1 on 6 matching bases. V was pared by 3 bases and J by 7 bases, with 12 bases between. The CDR3 spans 13 residues. Germline V gives CDR1 SQVTM, CDR2 ANQGSEA. The chain's CDR3 is CSVDDGGSEKLFF. The CDR3 DNA is TGCAGCGTTGACGACGGGGGCAGTGAAAAACTGTTTTTT.

The chain links TRBV2 to TRBJ1-2; possible D gene TRBD1, 5 bases. Germline V CDR1 and CDR2: SNHLY, FYNNEI. The CDR3 length is 10 residues. Trimming removed 7 bases from V and 12 bases from J, with 12 bases in between. DNA for the CDR3: TGTGCCAGCAAGACAGAAGGAAACACCTTC. This encodes CASKTEGNTF.

The gene calls are TRBV7-9 and TRBJ2-7; TRBD2 matches 16 bases. Losses at the gene ends were 3 bases for V and 7 bases for J; bases not matched to a gene: 6. The length of the CDR3 is 16 residues. The germline V gene has CDR1 SEHNR and CDR2 FQNEAQ (reference sequence). Here the CDR3 DNA reads TGTGCCAGCAGCTTCACCGGGACTAGCGGGAGGGAGGAGCAGTACTTC. Its protein is CASSFTGTSGREEQYF.

This clonotype was counted ten times or more. The chain is built from TRBV7-3 and TRBJ1-5; D gene uncertain. The CDR3 sequence is 16 residues long. Trimming cost V 5 bases and J 0 bases, with 14 bases left between them. From germline, CDR1 is SGHTA and CDR2 FQGTGA. The DNA for the CDR3 is TGTGCCAGCAGCCGGGATCAGCGAATTAGCAATCAGCCCCAGCATTTT. Amino acid sequence: CASSRDQRISNQPQHF.

The gene calls are TRBV2 and TRBJ1-5, with D possibly matching TRBD1 (5 bases). Germline CDR1 is SNHLY and CDR2 is FYNNEI. Trimming cost V 8 bases and J 5 bases, with 10 bases left between them. The CDR3 has 12 amino acids. The DNA of the CDR3 is TGTGCCAGCTGGGGCGGGTATCAGCCCCAGCATTTT. Translated: CASWGGYQPQHF.

This clonotype was seen ten or more times. CDR3 sequence reads: CASSPASGYSNQPQHF. CDR3 in DNA: TGTGCCAGCAGCCCTGCTTCCGGCTATAGCAATCAGCCCCAGCATTTT. The V and J genes are TRBV7-6 and TRBJ1-5; D is uncertain. With 5 bases removed from V and 0 bases from J, the gap between germline ends came to 14 bases. Germline CDR1 is SGHVS and CDR2 is FNYEAQ. CDR3 length: 16 amino acids.

Concerning this clonotype itself: At one of its ends the junction is not consistent with the germline gene, which may arise from a read error. The chain uses TRBV2 and TRBJ1-6, with a tentative D call TRBD1 (5 bases). Germline V gene data show CDR1 as SNHLY and CDR2 as FYNNEI. The CDR3 totals 13 residues. DNA of the CDR3: TGTACCAGCAGCCGGGACGGCAATTCACCCCTCCACTTT. It encodes CTSSRDGNSPLHF.

This clonotype was detected ten times or more. V usage is TRBV2 and J usage is TRBJ1-1, with D unresolved. Germline-derived CDR1 and CDR2 are SNHLY and FYNNEI. This CDR3 is 13 amino acids long. V was cut by 3 bases and J by 1 base, with 6 bases left in between. CDR3 protein: CASSEVANTEAFF. The CDR3 nucleotides are TGTGCCAGCAGTGAGGTGGCGAACACTGAAGCTTTCTTT.

The V call is TRBV5-1, the J call TRBJ1-5; perhaps TRBD1 as D (5 bases). V shed 0 bases and J shed 6 bases, with 16 bases lying between them. This CDR3 spans 16 amino acids. The V gene's germline CDR1 is SGHRS and CDR2 YFSETQ. CDR3 nucleotides: TGCGCCAGCAGCTTGGGAGGGACGGAGAACGGTCAGCCCCAGCATTTT. Translation gives CASSLGGTENGQPQHF.

This clonotype was recorded many times. This chain joins TRBV14 and TRBJ1-1; D is possibly TRBD1 (5 bases). Deletions cut 0 bases from V and 1 base from J, with 12 bases between. CDR3 length equals 16 residues. The germline V gene encodes CDR1 SGHDN and CDR2 FVKESK. CDR3 in amino acids: CASSQEGAGPNTEAFF. The CDR3 coding sequence is TGTGCCAGCAGCCAAGAAGGGGCAGGGCCGAACACTGAAGCTTTCTTT.

This clonotype came up many times. This chain uses TRBV10-3 with TRBJ1-1; no definite D call. Per the germline V gene, CDR1 is ENHRY and CDR2 is SYGVKD. This CDR3 region has 13 residues. V was pared by 6 bases and J by 1 base, with 9 bases between. The CDR3 sequence is CAISQDPNTEAFF. The CDR3 DNA reads TGTGCCATCAGCCAGGACCCGAACACTGAAGCTTTCTTT.

On this clonotype: At one boundary the junction diverges from the germline segment, which might be a read error. The chain uses TRBV7-6 and TRBJ2-6; 7 bases fit TRBD1. The CDR3 consists of 19 residues. Germline V gives CDR1 SGHVS, CDR2 FNYEAQ. Here the CDR3 DNA reads TGTGCCAGCAGCGGACCAGGGACAGCCAGACCCTCTGGGGCCAACGTCCCGACTTTC. Protein sequence: CASSGPGTARPSGANVPTF.

The chain links TRBV5-4 to TRBJ2-5; a weak D match, TRBD1 (6 bases). Germline V lookup: CDR1 SGHNT, CDR2 YYREEE (reference sequence). The CDR3 covers 15 residues. V lost 4 bases, J lost 1 base, and 14 bases lay in between. The DNA for the CDR3 is TGTGCCAGCAGCACAAAAACAGGGATCCAAGAGACCCAGTACTTC. This encodes CASSTKTGIQETQYF. Complete variable domain (other parts from reference TRBV5-4 and TRBJ2-5): ETGVTQSPTHLIKTRGQQVTLRCSSQSGHNTVSWYQQALGQGPQFIFQYYREEENGRGNFPPRFSGLQFPNYSSELNVNALELDDSALYLCASSTKTGIQETQYFGPGTRLLVL.

This clonotype appeared many times. The rearrangement links TRBV12-3 or TRBV12-4 to TRBJ1-2, with 7 bases fitting TRBD1. The CDR3 length is 15 residues. The J segment lost 6 bases and the V segment lost 5 bases, leaving 12 bases of the junction unmatched. CDR3 protein: CASSEDRTRRDGYTF. The DNA for the CDR3 is TGTGCCAGCAGTGAGGACAGGACCCGGAGGGATGGCTACACCTTC.

The CDR3 region is CATSSYSDGETQYF. CDR3 sequence (DNA): TGTGCCACCAGCAGTTACTCGGACGGGGAGACCCAGTACTTC. The chain carries TRBV15 and TRBJ2-5, with D hard to call. Germline V CDR1 and CDR2: LNHNV, YYDKDF (reference sequence). Between the trimmed V and J ends, which lost 3 bases and 5 bases, there was a span of 13 bases. This CDR3 is 14 amino acids long.

This clonotype has ten or more counts. This chain connects TRBV15 to TRBJ1-6; D not certain. The V end lost 1 base, the J end lost 9 bases, and 13 bases lay between the germline ends. There are 15 residues in the CDR3. Germline lookup yields CDR1 LNHNV and CDR2 YYDKDF (reference sequence). CDR3 sequence: CATSRVEGGGSPLHF. The CDR3, as DNA: TGTGCCACCAGCAGAGTCGAGGGTGGAGGTTCACCCCTCCACTTT.

The rearrangement joins TRBV7-6 to TRBJ1-2; 9 positions match TRBD1. There are 14 residues in the CDR3. V shed 5 bases and J 5 bases; nucleotides not matched to a gene: 6. Germline CDR1 reads SGHVS; CDR2 reads FNYEAQ. In DNA form, the CDR3 reads TGTGCCAGCAGCCTATCCGGGACAGGGTATGGCTACACCTTC. Residues: CASSLSGTGYGYTF.

This chain connects TRBV2 to TRBJ2-2; 14 positions match TRBD2. Germline loops: CDR1 SNHLY, CDR2 FYNNEI. The CDR3 runs 17 residues. Trimming at V came to 4 bases and at J to 4 bases, leaving 5 bases not matched to a gene. The DNA for the CDR3 is TGTGCCAGCAGTGGGAGGACTAGCGGGAGGTTCACCGGGGAGCTGTTTTTT. It codes for CASSGRTSGRFTGELFF.

Concerning this clonotype itself: Its ends do not fully match the called genes, so a read error is possible. This chain uses TRBV4-1 with TRBJ1-4, with D hard to call. The CDR3 has 15 residues. Germline CDR1 and CDR2: MGHRA and YSYEKL. This chain's CDR3 is CVSSQDNTGREKLFF. The CDR3 DNA reads as TGCGTCAGCAGCCAAGATAACACTGGAAGGGAAAAACTGTTTTTT.

The J gene is TRBJ1-2, the V gene TRBV7-9; tentatively, D is TRBD1 (5 bases). Germline V gene data show CDR1 as SEHNR and CDR2 as FQNEAQ (reference sequence). This CDR3 is built from 16 residues. Trimming removed 5 bases at V and 5 bases at J, with 21 bases between. The CDR3 region has the DNA TGTGCCAGCAGCCAAGAGAGGTTCCAACAGGCATATGGCTACACCTTC. Protein: CASSQERFQQAYGYTF.

This clonotype was seen repeatedly, ten times or more. The chain couples TRBV29-1 to TRBJ2-5; D possibly matches TRBD1 or TRBD2 (6 bases each). CDR3 length: 13 amino acids. CDR1 is SQVTM and CDR2 is ANQGSEA in the germline V gene. Trimming shortened V by 6 bases and J by 5 bases, and 16 bases separated the two germline ends. The CDR3 here is CSVERGVGETQYF. CDR3 nucleotide sequence: TGCAGCGTCGAAAGGGGGGTAGGTGAGACCCAGTACTTC.

This clonotype was recorded only once. A read error is possible here, since a much larger clone lies one base away. The chain joins TRBV25-1 to TRBJ1-1; maybe TRBD1 (5 bases). This CDR3 has 18 residues. From germline, CDR1 is MGHDK and CDR2 SYGVNS. The germline V and J ends were trimmed by 1 base and 5 bases, with 23 bases remaining between them. The CDR3 sequence is CASSELGAWDGGKTEAFF. In DNA form, the CDR3 reads TGTGCCAGCAGTGAATTAGGGGCCTGGGACGGGGGGAAAACTGAAGCTTTCTTT.

This clonotype was counted between two and nine times. This chain links TRBV12-5 with TRBJ2-7; D uncertain. Trimming cost V 0 bases and J 2 bases, with 8 bases left between them. This CDR3 has 14 residues. Germline loops: CDR1 LGHNT, CDR2 FRNRAP. The CDR3, as DNA: TGTGCTAGTGGTTTGGTACTTTTCCCCTACGAGCAGTACTTC. Amino acids: CASGLVLFPYEQYF.

This clonotype has ten or more counts. The genes are TRBV7-8 and TRBJ1-6, with D perhaps TRBD1 (6 bases). The CDR3 has 15 residues. V gave up 5 bases and J gave up 5 bases, with 13 bases separating them. CDR1 and CDR2 from the germline V gene are SGHVS and FQNEAQ. The CDR3 coding sequence is TGTGCCAGCAGCAGCTACAGGGAAAATAATTCACCCCTCCACTTT. It encodes CASSSYRENNSPLHF.